The sequence of this T cell receptor beta chain was determined in a study of T cells in localized non-small cell lung cancer. Only in-frame clones appear in the TCRdb table, and some are missing; sequencing was by immunoSEQ multiplex PCR. The sample shows about 24,000 clones, under 95% of them seen only once. Of note for this clone: Its specificity is unknown.

Notes on the study in general: Uninvolved adjacent lung, not tumor, had the highest T cell clonality. Heterogeneity within the tumor remains possible, as just one region underwent sequencing. Longer survival (overall) was linked to higher T cell density in blood.

This TCR was recovered from a man aged 40 to 70 with stage III squamous cell lung carcinoma. The sequencing here drew on peripheral blood, taken before any cancer treatment.

CDR3 amino acids: CASSSGQRNSPLHF. CDR3 coding DNA: TGTGCCAGCAGCTCGGGACAGAGAAATTCACCCCTCCACTTT. This chain connects TRBV11-2 to TRBJ1-6, with TRBD1 matching over 7 bases. CDR1 is SGHAT, CDR2 FQNNGV, per germline. Trimming cost V 4 bases and J 7 bases; bases outside gene matches: 4. The CDR3 extends over 14 amino acids.